Reported below is one T cell receptor beta chain. The CDR3 sequence is 17 residues long. V lost 2 bases, J lost 0 bases, and 11 bases lay in between. The germline CDR1 and CDR2 sequences are SGHVS and FNYEAQ. The data were taken from a study of blood T cell repertoires in COVID-19. Study in general: PBMCs, B-cell-depleted T cells, or T cells provided the cDNA or gDNA that made up the material.

Seattle's enrolled individuals joined amid active infection and were then monitored longitudinally. Produced via immunoSEQ multiplex PCR; TCRdb's table is partial and in-frame only. Of roughly 110,000 clones listed, approximately 80% were seen once; the top ten hold roughly 6.2%. This receptor was identified in a man aged 80 or over with COVID-19, enrolled during active disease. The specimen was peripheral blood. This rearrangement joins TRBV7-6 to TRBJ2-6; maybe TRBD2 (6 bases). CDR3 amino acids: CASSLRSGFSGANVLTF. DNA of the CDR3: TGTGCCAGCAGCTTACGTAGCGGATTCTCTGGGGCCAACGTCCTGACTTTC.